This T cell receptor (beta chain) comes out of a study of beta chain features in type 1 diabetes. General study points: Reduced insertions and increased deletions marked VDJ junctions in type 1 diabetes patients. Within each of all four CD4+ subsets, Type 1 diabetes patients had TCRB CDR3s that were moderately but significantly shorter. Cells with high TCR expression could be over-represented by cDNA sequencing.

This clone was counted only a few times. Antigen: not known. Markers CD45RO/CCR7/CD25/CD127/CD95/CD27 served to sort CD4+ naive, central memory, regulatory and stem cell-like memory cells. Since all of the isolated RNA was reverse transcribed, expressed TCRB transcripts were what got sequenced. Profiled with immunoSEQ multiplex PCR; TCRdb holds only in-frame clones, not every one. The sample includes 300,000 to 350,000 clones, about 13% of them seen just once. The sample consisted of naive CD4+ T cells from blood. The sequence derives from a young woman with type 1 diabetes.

The CDR3 DNA is TGTGCCACCCAAGCTCAGGGTAACAATGAGCAGTTCTTC. As protein: CATQAQGNNEQFF. The genes are TRBV5-4 and TRBJ2-1, with D perhaps matching TRBD1 (5 bases). This CDR3 is built from 13 residues. Trimming cost V 9 bases and J 5 bases, with 15 bases left between them. CDR1 SGHNT and CDR2 YYREEE come from the germline V gene (reference sequence).